This T cell receptor beta chain was captured in a study of blood T cell repertoires in COVID-19. About the study: The origin of the acute and convalescent COVID-19 samples was the United States, Italy and Spain.

The cohort comprised adults aged 18 to 89 years residing in some 24 US areas. The repertoire was sequenced with immunoSEQ multiplex PCR; TCRdb's copy has only in-frame clones and lacks some. Found here are some 320,000 clones, about 90% of them singletons; the top ten hold 2.5% to 3.5%. V was clipped by 4 bases and J by 6 bases; unmatched bases: 6. CDR1 and CDR2 from the germline V gene are SGHRS and YFSETQ. CDR3 length: 14 residues. Sequencing was performed on PBMCs or T cells enriched from blood (not recorded which). This chain links TRBV5-1 with TRBJ2-2; TRBD1 aligns across 7 bases. This clonotype was obtained from a woman aged 45-59 years who had been exposed to COVID-19. The CDR3 sequence is CASSQGVGAGELFF. The CDR3 DNA sequence: TGCGCCAGCAGCCAGGGGGTTGGTGCCGGGGAGCTGTTTTTT.